Following are 20 T cell receptor beta chains from one sample sequenced in a study of OX40 agonist ivuxolimab in advanced cancers. The repertoire was sequenced with immunoSEQ multiplex PCR; TCRdb's copy has only in-frame clones and lacks some. The sample has around 85,000 clones; about 90% are singletons. The material sequenced was CD4+ or CD8+ T cells sorted from blood, taken in a trial of the OX40 agonist ivuxolimab. The receptors here all came from an adult with an advanced solid tumor such as melanoma, head and neck, liver or kidney cancer.

The rearrangement uses TRBV9 and TRBJ2-2; no definite D call. CDR3 length equals 15 residues. Between the trimmed V and J ends, which lost 4 bases and 5 bases, there was a span of 15 bases. Germline V lookup: CDR1 SGDLS, CDR2 YYNGEE. The CDR3 is CASSPVSGSTGELFF. The CDR3, as DNA: TGTGCCAGCAGCCCAGTATCCGGGTCAACCGGGGAGCTGTTTTTT.

The V and J genes are TRBV25-1 and TRBJ1-3; the D gene is possibly TRBD1 (5 bases). Germline V gives CDR1 MGHDK, CDR2 SYGVNS. Trimming removed 10 bases from V and 2 bases from J, with 15 bases in between. This CDR3 spans 14 amino acids. The CDR3 loop is CATSTVFPGNTIYF. As DNA, the CDR3 is TGTGCCACCTCGACAGTTTTCCCTGGAAACACCATATATTTT.

V and J are TRBV6-1 and TRBJ1-4; maybe TRBD1 (6 bases). Germline V lookup: CDR1 MNHNS, CDR2 SASEGT. This CDR3 is 15 amino acids long. The V gene lost 5 bases and the J gene lost 4 bases, with 14 bases spanning the gap. Written as DNA, the CDR3 is TGTGCCAGCAGTCGGGCGGACAGCCTTAATGAAAAACTGTTTTTT. Residues: CASSRADSLNEKLFF.

The sample holds one count of this clone. The CDR3 reads CASSSWTEKNEQFF. The CDR3 DNA sequence: TGTGCCAGCAGTTCTTGGACAGAGAAGAATGAGCAGTTCTTC. V is TRBV27 and J is TRBJ2-1, with D maybe TRBD1 (6 bases). With 4 bases removed from V and 7 bases from J, the gap between germline ends came to 14 bases. CDR1 and CDR2 from the germline V gene are MNHEY and SMNVEV (reference sequence). This CDR3 has 14 residues.

The chain recombines TRBV27 with TRBJ2-1; TRBD2 matches at 7 bases. From germline, CDR1 is MNHEY and CDR2 SMNVEV (reference sequence). This CDR3 comprises 16 residues. Unmatched junction bases numbered 14, after V lost 7 bases and J lost 5 bases. The CDR3 bases are TGTGCCAGCACTTGGGTGGGCGGGAGTCAGCACAATGAGCAGTTCTTC. Its protein product is CASTWVGGSQHNEQFF.

The chain joins TRBV7-3 to TRBJ2-5; D is unresolved. The CDR3 is made up of 13 amino acids. Between the trimmed V and J ends, which lost 2 bases and 2 bases, there was a span of 6 bases. Germline CDR1 reads SGHTA; CDR2 reads FQGTGA. The DNA of the CDR3 is TGTGCCAGCAGCTTAGCGTATCAAGAGACCCAGTACTTC. It translates to CASSLAYQETQYF.

This chain links TRBV30 with TRBJ2-7; D is possibly TRBD1 (6 bases). The CDR3 loop spans 13 amino acids. V was trimmed by 0 bases and J by 5 bases, leaving 11 bases between them. CDR1 and CDR2 from the germline V gene are GTSNPN and SVGIG (reference sequence). This chain's CDR3 is CAWSVGRGHEQYF. CDR3 sequence (DNA): TGTGCCTGGAGTGTAGGCAGGGGCCACGAGCAGTACTTC. The entire variable domain, with the rest obtained from reference TRBV30 and TRBJ2-7, is as follows: SQTIHQWPATLVQPVGSPLSLECTVEGTSNPNLYWYRQAAGRGLQLLFYSVGIGQISSEVPQNLSASRPQDRQFILSSKKLLLSDSGFYLCAWSVGRGHEQYFGPGTRLTVT.

This clone was seen just once. The rearrangement joins TRBV28 to TRBJ2-7, with TRBD1 matching 10 bases. The junction had 12 bases not matched to a gene; V was cut back by 7 bases and J by 0 bases. CDR3 length equals 17 residues. Germline CDR1 is MDHEN and CDR2 is SYDVKM. CDR3 region: CASTPVGQGTLSYEQYF. CDR3 bases: TGTGCCAGCACCCCCGTGGGACAGGGGACCCTCTCCTACGAGCAGTACTTC.

The rearrangement uses TRBV7-9 and TRBJ2-1; 9 bases fit TRBD2. The length of the CDR3 is 14 residues. V shed 3 bases, J shed 6 bases, and the junction held 3 bases outside the gene matches. The V gene's germline CDR1 is SEHNR and CDR2 FQNEAQ (reference sequence). The CDR3 is CASSFISGSNEQFF. CDR3 in DNA: TGTGCCAGCAGCTTTATTAGCGGGAGCAATGAGCAGTTCTTC.

As concerns this clone: Other DNA sequences in this specimen translate into the identical CDR3. This chain connects TRBV19 to TRBJ1-5; D is ambiguous. This CDR3 is built from 14 residues. The V end was cut by 2 bases, the J end by 0 bases, with 5 bases between. Germline values: CDR1 LNHDA, CDR2 SQIVND (reference sequence). This CDR3 is CASSIRDSNQPQHF. The CDR3 region has the DNA TGTGCCAGTAGTATACGGGATAGCAATCAGCCCCAGCATTTT.

The rearrangement uses TRBV27 and TRBJ2-3; D remains ambiguous. CDR1 is MNHEY, CDR2 SMNVEV, per germline (reference sequence). The CDR3 runs to 14 residues. V lost 1 base and J 1 base, leaving 6 bases between the germline ends. CDR3 nucleotide sequence: TGTGCCAGCAGTTTATATAGTGGCACAGATACGCAGTATTTT. As protein: CASSLYSGTDTQYF.

The rearrangement links TRBV2 to TRBJ1-2; D gene ambiguous. This CDR3 spans 14 amino acids. Germline loops: CDR1 SNHLY, CDR2 FYNNEI. V gave up 2 bases and J gave up 0 bases, with 7 bases separating them. CDR3 loop: CASSETETNYGYTF. CDR3 sequence (DNA): TGTGCCAGCAGTGAAACAGAAACTAACTATGGCTACACCTTC.

The genes are TRBV4-3 and TRBJ1-2, with 8 positions matching TRBD1. V lost 0 bases and J lost 7; bases outside the gene matches: 4. The CDR3 runs to 14 residues. Germline loops: CDR1 LGHNA, CDR2 YSLEER. CDR3 sequence: CASSQDLGQGGYTF. CDR3 nucleotide sequence: TGCGCCAGCAGCCAAGATTTAGGACAGGGTGGCTACACCTTC.

The V gene is TRBV27, the J gene TRBJ2-3; D unclear. V lost 4 bases, J lost 6 bases, and 8 bases lay in between. This CDR3 comprises 12 residues. Germline V gene sequence: CDR1 MNHEY, CDR2 SMNVEV (reference sequence). The CDR3 DNA reads TGTGCCAGCAGTTCCCCTCCGGATACGCAGTATTTT. It is translated as CASSSPPDTQYF.

J is TRBJ1-3 and V is TRBV28; 7 bases match TRBD1. V lost 5 bases and J lost 2; bases outside the gene matches: 6. The CDR3 is 15 amino acids. Germline CDR1 reads MDHEN; CDR2 reads SYDVKM. CDR3 sequence reads: CASSVTGQAGNTIYF. For the CDR3, the DNA is TGTGCCAGCAGTGTGACAGGGCAGGCTGGAAACACCATATATTTT.

V is TRBV4-1 and J is TRBJ1-4, with D hard to call. Trimming removed 0 bases at V and 6 bases at J, with 14 bases between. This CDR3 is built from 16 residues. The germline V gene has CDR1 MGHRA and CDR2 YSYEKL. CDR3 sequence (DNA): TGCGCCAGCAGCCAAGATTATGTGTCAGAGGATGAAAAACTGTTTTTT. Translating gives CASSQDYVSEDEKLFF.

The V gene is TRBV28, the J gene TRBJ1-6; D unclear. V lost 8 bases, J lost 0 bases, and 11 bases lay in between. This CDR3 comprises 15 residues. Looked up from germline, CDR1 is MDHEN and CDR2 is SYDVKM. The CDR3 DNA follows: TGTGCCAGCGCCGAAGAGAGCTCCTATAATTCACCCCTCCACTTT. Protein product: CASAEESSYNSPLHF.

The chain combines TRBV7-9 with TRBJ2-1; tentatively, D is TRBD1 or TRBD2 (6 bases each). CDR1 and CDR2 from the germline V gene are SEHNR and FQNEAQ (reference sequence). Trimming removed 0 bases from V and 9 bases from J, with 21 bases in between. The CDR3 is 17 amino acids. CDR3 nucleotides: TGTGCCAGCAGCTTAGCGGAAAGCGCGAGGGGGGCGAGTGAGCAGTTCTTC. Protein: CASSLAESARGASEQFF.

The sample holds one count of this clone. CDR3 nucleotides: TGTGCCAGCGGATTAGCGGGAGTCACCGGGGAGCTGTTTTTT. This encodes CASGLAGVTGELFF. The V call is TRBV6-5, the J call TRBJ2-2, with 9 bases fitting TRBD2. CDR1 is MNHEY and CDR2 is SVGAGI in the germline V gene. J gave up 4 bases and V 8 bases, and 5 bases lay outside the gene matches. CDR3 length equals 14 residues.

The chain has TRBV28 and TRBJ2-3, with a possible D match to TRBD2 (5 bases). Germline lookup yields CDR1 MDHEN and CDR2 SYDVKM. Trimming took off 6 bases at V and 6 bases at J, with 7 bases between the two ends. The CDR3 runs 11 residues. The CDR3 is CASREEDTQYF. In DNA, the CDR3 is TGTGCCAGCAGGGAGGAGGATACGCAGTATTTT.